This paragraph reports one T cell receptor beta chain. Its antigen is undetermined. The data stem from a study of cytotoxic CD8 clonotypes in ibrutinib-treated CLL. About the study: Partial responses totalled approximately 24 and complete responses 2; after median roughly 70 months, approximately 15 remained remitted and about twelve progressed. Samples had a mean of 255,043 productive templates and some 88,000 productive rearrangements. Whole-study results and caveats: Relative to age-matched healthy donors, clonality at baseline was higher, and it tracked circulating CD8+ T-cell counts. Under therapy, public clonotypes either contracted or stayed stable, and they were uncommon.

Assay used: immunoSEQ multiplex PCR; TCRdb lists only in-frame clones, some missing. The profile shows around 27,000 clones, 57% of them singletons. Germline V CDR1 and CDR2: WSHSY, SAAADI. The CDR3 consists of 15 residues. J lost 1 base, V lost 2 bases, and 0 bases had no gene match. This clonotype was obtained from a human donor with chronic lymphocytic leukemia. The J gene is TRBJ2-5, the V gene TRBV10-2; 11 bases map to TRBD2. The specimen was PBMCs, collected before ibrutinib treatment. CDR3: CASSETSGGQETQYF. The CDR3 nucleotides are TGCGCCAGCAGTGAGACTAGCGGGGGCCAAGAGACCCAGTACTTC.